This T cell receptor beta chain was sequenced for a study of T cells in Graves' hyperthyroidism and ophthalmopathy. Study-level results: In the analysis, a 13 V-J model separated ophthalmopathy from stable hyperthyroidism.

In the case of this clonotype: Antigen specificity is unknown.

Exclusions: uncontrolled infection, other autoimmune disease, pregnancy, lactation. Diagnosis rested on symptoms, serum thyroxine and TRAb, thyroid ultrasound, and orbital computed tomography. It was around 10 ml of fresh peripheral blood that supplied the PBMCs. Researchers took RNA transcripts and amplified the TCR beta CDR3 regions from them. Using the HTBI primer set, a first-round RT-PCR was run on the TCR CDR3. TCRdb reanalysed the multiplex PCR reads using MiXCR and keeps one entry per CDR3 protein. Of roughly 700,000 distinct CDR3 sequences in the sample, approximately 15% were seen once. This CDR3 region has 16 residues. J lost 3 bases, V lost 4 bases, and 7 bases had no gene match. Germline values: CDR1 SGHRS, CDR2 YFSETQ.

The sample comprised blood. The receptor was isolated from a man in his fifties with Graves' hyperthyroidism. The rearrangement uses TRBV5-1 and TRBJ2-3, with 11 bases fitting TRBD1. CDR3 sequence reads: CASSPGTGGRTDTQYF. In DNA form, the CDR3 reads TGCGCCAGCAGCCCCGGGACAGGGGGAAGGACAGATACGCAGTATTTT.